This T cell receptor (beta chain) was sequenced during a study of T cell clones after liver transplantation. Study as a whole: HCV positivity affected three of eight recipients; the rest lacked autoimmune or viral indications.

The assay was immunoSEQ multiplex PCR, and TCRdb's table has in-frame clones only and misses some. The table includes around 20,000 clones, 80% to 90% detected once. The study's findings and limits: Graft donor-reactive T cells may have migrated into the graft rather than being deleted.

Per germline, CDR1 MNHNS and CDR2 SASEGT. Trimming shortened V by 3 bases and J by 3 bases, and 15 bases separated the two germline ends. There are 15 residues in the CDR3. About this clone itself: Its target is unknown.

Unstimulated PBMCs were sorted into CD3+CD4+ and CD3+CD8+ populations. The clonotype originates from a human donor who received a liver transplant. This specimen was CD8+ T cells from blood, taken before liver transplant. This sequence joins TRBV6-1 and TRBJ2-7, with unresolved D. This CDR3 is CASSEGPAMVYEQYF. CDR3 coding DNA: TGTGCCAGCAGTGAGGGTCCCGCTATGGTCTACGAGCAGTACTTC.